The entry below describes one T cell receptor (beta chain). Profiled with immunoSEQ multiplex PCR; TCRdb holds only in-frame clones, not every one. Among around 120,000 clones listed, 92% were seen once. This sample is drawn from a study of T cell responses to AZD1222 COVID-19 vaccine. This material consisted of peripheral blood, taken on day 0 of AZD1222 vaccination. The sequence came from an adult in good health.

The CDR3, as DNA: TGTGCCAGCAGCCAAGGGCGGGAAGTCTCCGGGGAGCTGTTTTTT. Translation: CASSQGREVSGELFF. V usage is TRBV3-1 (or the pseudogene TRBV3-2) and J usage is TRBJ2-2; tentative D call: TRBD2 (6 bases). Trimming took off 1 base at V and 6 bases at J, with 12 bases between the two ends. CDR3 length equals 15 residues. Germline CDR1 is LGHDT and CDR2 is YNNKEL (reference sequence).